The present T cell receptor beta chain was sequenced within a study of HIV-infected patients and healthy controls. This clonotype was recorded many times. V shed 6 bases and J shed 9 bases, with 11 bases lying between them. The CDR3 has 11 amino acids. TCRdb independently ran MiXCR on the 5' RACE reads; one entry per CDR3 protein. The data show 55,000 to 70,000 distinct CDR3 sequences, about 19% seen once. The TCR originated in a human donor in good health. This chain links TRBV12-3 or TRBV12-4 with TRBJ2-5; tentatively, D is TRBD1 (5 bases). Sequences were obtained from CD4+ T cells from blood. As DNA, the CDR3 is TGTGCCAGCAGCCAGGGTATTGCCCAGTACTTC. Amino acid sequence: CASSQGIAQYF.